These T cell receptor beta chains were read from a single sample in a study of shared clonotypes between healthy human individuals. Produced via immunoSEQ multiplex PCR; TCRdb's table is partial and in-frame only. The table lists about 700,000 clones, 92% of them singletons. Sample: naive CD8+ T cells sorted from blood. The receptors derive from a man aged 25-45 years in good health. Each CDR3 is given with its conserved first and last residue. Fields, in order: J gene, V gene, clone size, D gene, CDR3 protein, CDR3 DNA. D genes are given only for firm matches. Size tells how often a clone was seen (once, few, many) or the class of an expanded clone, and some rows leave it out.

TRBJ2-2,TRBV4-1,.,.,CASSPDLPRRPNTGELFF,TGCGCCAGCAGCCCCGACCTTCCGAGACGGCCGAACACCGGGGAGCTGTTTTTT
TRBJ2-3,TRBV27,.,.,CASSYGGAPVVDTQYF,TGTGCCAGCAGTTACGGGGGCGCGCCCGTTGTGGATACGCAGTATTTT
TRBJ2-1,TRBV27,.,.,CASSLLGLHNEQFF,TGTGCCAGCAGTTTATTGGGACTGCACAATGAGCAGTTCTTC
TRBJ2-5,TRBV7-9,.,TRBD2,CASSSIILAGTQETQYF,TGTGCCAGCAGCTCGATTATCTTAGCGGGAACCCAAGAGACCCAGTACTTC
TRBJ1-3,TRBV19,.,.,CASSGFSGNTIYF,TGTGCCAGTAGTGGGTTCTCTGGAAACACCATATATTTT
TRBJ2-1,TRBV11-2,.,TRBD2,CASTPPGLANEQFF,TGTGCCAGCACCCCCCCCGGACTAGCGAATGAGCAGTTCTTC
TRBJ1-4,TRBV7-3,.,TRBD1,CASSLADRVNEKLFF,TGTGCCAGCAGCTTAGCGGACAGGGTAAATGAAAAACTGTTTTTT
TRBJ2-7,TRBV16,.,TRBD1,CASSPDRGQRSVREQYF,TGTGCCAGCAGTCCGGACAGGGGGCAAAGATCGGTGAGGGAGCAGTACTTC
TRBJ2-3,TRBV6-1,.,.,CASSLGRDTQYF,TGTGCCAGCAGTCTCGGAAGGGATACGCAGTATTTT
TRBJ2-7,TRBV18,.,TRBD2,CASSYQWGLAGGPTYEQYF,TGTGCCAGCTCCTACCAGTGGGGACTAGCGGGAGGCCCAACCTACGAGCAGTACTTC
TRBJ1-2,TRBV30,.,.,CAWETGRIDYGYTF,TGTGCCTGGGAAACAGGACGAATCGACTATGGCTACACCTTC
TRBJ2-5,TRBV5-6,.,.,CASSLPPSQTQYF,TGTGCCAGCAGCTTACCCCCTTCCCAGACCCAGTACTTC
TRBJ2-7,TRBV4-1,.,.,CASSPPVYPYEQYF,TGCGCCAGCAGCCCGCCAGTTTATCCCTACGAGCAGTACTTC
TRBJ2-1,TRBV27,.,.,CASSPAGFEQFF,TGTGCCAGCAGTCCGGCAGGGTTTGAGCAGTTCTTC
TRBJ2-3,TRBV6-1,.,.,CASSVGPEMTDTQYF,TGTGCCAGCAGTGTAGGTCCGGAGATGACAGATACGCAGTATTTT
TRBJ2-5,TRBV7-2,.,TRBD2,CASVKWEGQETQYF,TGTGCCAGCGTTAAATGGGAGGGCCAAGAGACCCAGTACTTC
TRBJ1-5,TRBV2,.,TRBD1,CASSESGQGDQPQHF,TGTGCCAGCAGTGAATCGGGACAGGGCGATCAGCCCCAGCATTTT
TRBJ2-7,TRBV5-8,.,.,CASSAQVVFPYEQYF,TGTGCCAGCAGCGCCCAGGTTGTTTTCCCCTACGAGCAGTACTTC
TRBJ2-1,TRBV11-3,.,.,CASSYRGEQFF,TGTGCCAGCAGCTACCGCGGTGAGCAGTTCTTC
TRBJ2-3,TRBV28,.,.,CASTRGRADTQYF,TGTGCCAGCACTAGGGGGAGGGCAGATACGCAGTATTTT
TRBJ1-1,TRBV6-5,.,.,CASSPGAGNTEAFF,TGTGCCAGCAGCCCCGGCGCAGGGAACACTGAAGCTTTCTTT
TRBJ2-3,TRBV2,.,TRBD2,CASSTTAGVRADTQYF,TGTGCCAGCAGTACCACAGCGGGAGTTCGGGCAGATACGCAGTATTTT
TRBJ2-7,TRBV7-6,.,.,CASSLVSETYEQYF,TGTGCCAGCAGCTTAGTTTCCGAGACCTACGAGCAGTACTTC
TRBJ2-1,TRBV10-3,.,.,CAIRNLAGNEQFF,TGTGCCATCAGGAACCTAGCTGGTAATGAGCAGTTCTTC
TRBJ2-7,TRBV13,.,TRBD1,CASSLGGTGYEQYF,TGTGCCAGCAGCTTAGGAGGGACAGGGTACGAGCAGTACTTC
TRBJ2-1,TRBV4-1,.,.,CASTPLLGSNNEQFF,TGCGCCAGCACCCCCCTTCTGGGGTCAAACAATGAGCAGTTCTTC
TRBJ1-5,TRBV28,once,.,CASLPALYSNQPQHF,TGTGCCAGCCTCCCGGCCCTGTATAGCAATCAGCCCCAGCATTTT
TRBJ2-4,TRBV28,.,TRBD2,CASSHPSGVAKNIQYF,TGTGCCAGCAGTCACCCTAGCGGGGTAGCCAAAAACATTCAGTACTTC
TRBJ2-7,TRBV21-1,.,.,CASSTRDRSSYEQYF,TGTGCCAGCAGCACCCGGGACAGGTCCTCCTACGAGCAGTACTTC
TRBJ1-5,TRBV4-1,.,TRBD1,CASSPDRASYEPQHF,TGCGCCAGCAGCCCCGACAGGGCCTCTTATGAGCCCCAGCATTTT
TRBJ1-2,TRBV18,.,TRBD1,CASSPRDRGQVNGYTF,TGTGCCAGCTCACCAAGAGATAGAGGACAGGTTAATGGCTACACCTTC
TRBJ1-1,TRBV16,.,TRBD1,CASSKDRVGGAYTEAFF,TGTGCCAGCAGCAAAGATAGAGTAGGGGGCGCATACACTGAAGCTTTCTTT
TRBJ2-1,TRBV28,.,.,CASSPQNMIDGEQFF,TGTGCCAGCAGCCCTCAGAACATGATAGATGGTGAGCAGTTCTTC
TRBJ1-2,TRBV28,.,TRBD1,CASSLTGGRGYTF,TGTGCCAGCAGCTTAACAGGGGGCCGGGGCTACACCTTC
TRBJ2-2,TRBV18,.,.,CASSPYRAGFAIGELFF,TGTGCCAGCTCACCATACCGGGCGGGATTTGCCATCGGGGAGCTGTTTTTT
TRBJ1-2,TRBV25-1,.,.,CASADWDLSAGYGYTF,TGTGCCAGCGCCGACTGGGATCTCTCGGCGGGCTATGGCTACACCTTC
TRBJ2-4,TRBV2,.,.,CAAGEPKNIQYF,TGTGCCGCCGGGGAGCCCAAAAACATTCAGTACTTC
TRBJ2-1,TRBV9,.,.,CASSIVSSYNEQFF,TGTGCCAGCAGCATCGTTAGCTCCTACAATGAGCAGTTCTTC
TRBJ1-1,TRBV7-6,.,.,CASSPRWAGDSPLNTEAFF,TGTGCCAGCAGCCCGCGATGGGCAGGGGACTCTCCGCTGAACACTGAAGCTTTCTTT
TRBJ2-5,TRBV4-1,.,.,CASSQEIGAGETQYF,TGCGCCAGCAGCCAAGAGATTGGGGCTGGCGAGACCCAGTACTTC